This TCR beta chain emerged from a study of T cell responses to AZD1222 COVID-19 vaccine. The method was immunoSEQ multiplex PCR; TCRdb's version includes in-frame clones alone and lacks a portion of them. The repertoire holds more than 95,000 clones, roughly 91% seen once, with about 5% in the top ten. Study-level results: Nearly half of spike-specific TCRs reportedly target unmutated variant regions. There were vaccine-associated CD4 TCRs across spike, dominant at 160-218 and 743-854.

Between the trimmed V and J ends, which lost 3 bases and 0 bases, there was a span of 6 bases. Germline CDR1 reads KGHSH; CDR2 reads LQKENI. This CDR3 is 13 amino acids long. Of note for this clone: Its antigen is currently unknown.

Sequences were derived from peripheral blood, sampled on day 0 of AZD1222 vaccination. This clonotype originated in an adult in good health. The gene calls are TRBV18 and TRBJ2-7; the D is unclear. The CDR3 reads CASSPTSSYEQYF. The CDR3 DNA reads TGTGCCAGCTCACCGACCAGCTCCTACGAGCAGTACTTC. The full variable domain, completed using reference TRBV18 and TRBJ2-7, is NAGVMQNPRHLVRRRGQEARLRCSPMKGHSHVYWYRQLPEEGLKFMVYLQKENIIDESGMPKERFSAEFPKEGPSILRIQQVVRGDSAAYFCASSPTSSYEQYFGPGTRLTVT.